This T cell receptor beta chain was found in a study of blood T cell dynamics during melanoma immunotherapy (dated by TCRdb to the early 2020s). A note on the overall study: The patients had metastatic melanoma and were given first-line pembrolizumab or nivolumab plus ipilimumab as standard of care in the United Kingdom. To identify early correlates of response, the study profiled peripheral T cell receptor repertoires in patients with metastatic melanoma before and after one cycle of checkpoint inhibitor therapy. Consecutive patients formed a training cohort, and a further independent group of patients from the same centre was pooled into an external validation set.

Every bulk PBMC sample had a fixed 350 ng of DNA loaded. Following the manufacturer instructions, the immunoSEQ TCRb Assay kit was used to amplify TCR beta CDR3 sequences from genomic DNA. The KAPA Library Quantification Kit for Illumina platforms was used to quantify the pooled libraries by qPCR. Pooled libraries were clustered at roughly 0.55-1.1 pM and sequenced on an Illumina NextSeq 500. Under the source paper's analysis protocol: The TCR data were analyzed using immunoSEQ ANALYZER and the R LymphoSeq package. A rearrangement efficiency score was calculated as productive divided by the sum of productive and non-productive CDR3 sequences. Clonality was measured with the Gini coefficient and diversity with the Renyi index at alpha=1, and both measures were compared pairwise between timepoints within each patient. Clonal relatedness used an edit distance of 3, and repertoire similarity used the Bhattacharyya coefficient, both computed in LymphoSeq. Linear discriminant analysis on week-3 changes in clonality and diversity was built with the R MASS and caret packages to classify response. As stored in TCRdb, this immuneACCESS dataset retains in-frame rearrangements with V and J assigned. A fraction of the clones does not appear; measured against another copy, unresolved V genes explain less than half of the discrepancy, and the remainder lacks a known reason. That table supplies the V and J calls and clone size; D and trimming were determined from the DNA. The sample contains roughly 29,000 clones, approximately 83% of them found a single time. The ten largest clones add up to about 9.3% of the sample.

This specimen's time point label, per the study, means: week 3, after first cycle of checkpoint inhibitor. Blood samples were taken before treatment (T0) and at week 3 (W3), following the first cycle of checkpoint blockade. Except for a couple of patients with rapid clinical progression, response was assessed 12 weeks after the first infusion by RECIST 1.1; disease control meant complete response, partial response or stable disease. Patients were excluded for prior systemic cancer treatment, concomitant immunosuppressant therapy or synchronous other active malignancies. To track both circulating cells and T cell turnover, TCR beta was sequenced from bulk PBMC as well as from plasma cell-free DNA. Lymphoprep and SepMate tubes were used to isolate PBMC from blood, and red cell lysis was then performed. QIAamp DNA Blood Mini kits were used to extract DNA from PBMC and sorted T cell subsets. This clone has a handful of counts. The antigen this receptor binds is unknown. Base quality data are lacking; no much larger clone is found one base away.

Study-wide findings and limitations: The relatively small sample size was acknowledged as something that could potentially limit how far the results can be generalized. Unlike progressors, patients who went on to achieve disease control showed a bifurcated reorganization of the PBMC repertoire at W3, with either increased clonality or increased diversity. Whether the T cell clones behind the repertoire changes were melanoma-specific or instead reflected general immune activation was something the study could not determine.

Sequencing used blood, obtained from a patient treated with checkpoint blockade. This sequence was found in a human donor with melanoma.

The DNA sequence follows: TGTGCCAGCAGTGAAAGGCTTAATCCCTACGAGCAGTACTTC. The translation is CASSERLNPYEQYF. The sequence is built from TRBV2 and TRBJ2-7; confidence is insufficient to name the D gene. As encoded in the germline V gene, CDR1 is SNHLY while CDR2 is FYNNEI. Trimming at the junction amounts to 2 bases on V and 2 bases on J, and the germline ends lie 10 bases apart. The CDR3 holds 14 amino acids from the cysteine to the phenylalanine. Only the CDR3 region is kept as DNA, spanning 42 bases read in frame from base 1. Reference TRBV2 and TRBJ2-7 genes cover what lies past the CDR3, so the full variable domain is EPEVTQTPSHQVTQMGQEVILRCVPISNHLYFYWYRQILGQKVEFLVSFYNNEISEKSEIFDDQFSVERPDGSNFTLKIRSTKLEDSAMYFCASSERLNPYEQYFGPGTRLTVT.